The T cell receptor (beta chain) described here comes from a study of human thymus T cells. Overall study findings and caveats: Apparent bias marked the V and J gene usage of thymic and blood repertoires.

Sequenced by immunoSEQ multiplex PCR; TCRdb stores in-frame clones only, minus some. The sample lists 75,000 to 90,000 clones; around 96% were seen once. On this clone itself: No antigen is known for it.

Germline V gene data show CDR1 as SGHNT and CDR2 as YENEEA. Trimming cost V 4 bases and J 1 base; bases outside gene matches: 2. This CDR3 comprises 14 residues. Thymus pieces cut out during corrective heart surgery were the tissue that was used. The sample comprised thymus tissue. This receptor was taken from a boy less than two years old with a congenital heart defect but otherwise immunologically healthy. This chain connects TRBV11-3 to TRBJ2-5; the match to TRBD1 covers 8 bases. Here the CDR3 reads CASSYRGTQETQYF. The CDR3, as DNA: TGTGCCAGCAGCTACAGGGGGACCCAAGAGACCCAGTACTTC. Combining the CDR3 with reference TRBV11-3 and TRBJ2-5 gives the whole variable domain EAGVVQSPRYKIIEKKQPVAFWCNPISGHNTLYWYLQNLGQGPELLIRYENEEAVDDSQLPKDRFSAERLKGVDSTLKIQPAELGDSAVYLCASSYRGTQETQYFGPGTRLLVL.